This TCR beta chain appears in the sequencing data of a study of Tregs in tolerant kidney transplant recipients. Recipients received nonmyeloablative bone marrow transplants from related graft donors, with transient mixed chimerism. Looked up from germline, CDR1 is SEHNR and CDR2 is FQNEAQ (reference sequence). The CDR3 is 17 residues long. V was shortened by 5 bases and J by 0 bases, with 19 bases between the two germline ends. Broader study findings: Biological reproducibility was not directly addressed in this study. Tregs expanded with activated donor B cells seemed most donor-specific.

Clones were sequenced by immunoSEQ multiplex PCR, and TCRdb holds only the in-frame ones, with some missing. In the table there are 45,000 to 55,000 clones, roughly nine tenths of which are singletons. Details on this clone: Antigen unknown.

This clonotype originated in a human patient who received a combined kidney and bone marrow transplant. Some T cells may be supplied by the graft donor. This chain connects TRBV7-9 to TRBJ1-1; no reliable D call. The sequences come from CD8+ T cells from blood (PBMCs), collected 24 months after the transplant. In DNA form, the CDR3 reads TGTGCCAGCAGCCAAACAAAGGACTCCCGCATGAACACTGAAGCTTTCTTT. It translates to CASSQTKDSRMNTEAFF.